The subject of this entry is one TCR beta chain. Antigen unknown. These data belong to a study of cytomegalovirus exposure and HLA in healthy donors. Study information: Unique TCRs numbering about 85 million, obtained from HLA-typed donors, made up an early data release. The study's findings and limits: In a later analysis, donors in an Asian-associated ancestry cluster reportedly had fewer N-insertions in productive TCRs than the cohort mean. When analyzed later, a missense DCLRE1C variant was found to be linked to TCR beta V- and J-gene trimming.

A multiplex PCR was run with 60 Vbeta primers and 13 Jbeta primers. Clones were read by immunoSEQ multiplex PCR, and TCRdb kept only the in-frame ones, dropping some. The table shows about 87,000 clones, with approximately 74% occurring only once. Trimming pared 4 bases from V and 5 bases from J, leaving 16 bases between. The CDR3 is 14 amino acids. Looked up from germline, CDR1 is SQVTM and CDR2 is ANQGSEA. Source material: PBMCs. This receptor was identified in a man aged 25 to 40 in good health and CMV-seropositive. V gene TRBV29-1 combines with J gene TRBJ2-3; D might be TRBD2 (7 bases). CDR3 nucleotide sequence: TGCAGCGTTGGTCGCGGGGGCGCCGGAGATACGCAGTATTTT. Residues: CSVGRGGAGDTQYF.